These T cell receptor beta chains were read from a single sample in a study of graft-versus-host responses after intestinal transplantation. No antigens are known for them. Libraries were prepared by immunoSEQ multiplex PCR; TCRdb keeps only in-frame clonotypes and omits some of them. The sample includes tens of thousands of clones, over 90% of them seen just once. The sequencing used unstimulated CD4+ T cells sorted from spleen or lymph node cells, collected before transplant. All receptors derive from a human donor who was the organ donor for an intestinal transplant. CDR3s include the opening cysteine and the closing phenylalanine or tryptophan. D genes are given only for firm matches. Size tells how often a clone was seen (once, few, many) or the class of an expanded clone, and some rows leave it out.

D: -; J: TRBJ2-5; size: -; V: TRBV2; DNA: TGTGCCAGCAGTTTGAGGACCGAAGCCATCGGGGGCCAGTACTTC; CDR3: CASSLRTEAIGGQYF
D: -; J: TRBJ1-6; size: -; V: TRBV18; DNA: TGTGCCAGCTCACCCACGGCAGGGATGAGCTCCTATAATTCACCCCTCCACTTT; CDR3: CASSPTAGMSSYNSPLHF
D: TRBD1; J: TRBJ1-1; size: -; V: TRBV5-1; DNA: TGCGCCGGCAGGACAGGGGGCGTCACGAACACTGAAGCTTTCTTT; CDR3: CAGRTGGVTNTEAFF
D: -; J: TRBJ2-1; size: -; V: TRBV19; DNA: TGTGCCAGTAGTGGGGTTAGCTCCTACAATGAGCAGTTCTTC; CDR3: CASSGVSSYNEQFF
D: -; J: TRBJ2-1; size: -; V: TRBV19; DNA: TGTGCCAGTAGTGTCCAGACTACTTCTGGTGAGCAGTTCTTC; CDR3: CASSVQTTSGEQFF
D: -; J: TRBJ1-1; size: -; V: TRBV4-1; DNA: TGCGCCAGTATACAGTCGACAGGAGGGACTGAAGCTTTCTTT; CDR3: CASIQSTGGTEAFF
D: -; J: TRBJ1-1; size: once; V: TRBV25-1; DNA: TGTGCCAGCAGTGACTGGGAAACTGAAGCTTTCTTT; CDR3: CASSDWETEAFF
D: -; J: TRBJ2-7; size: -; V: TRBV10-3; DNA: TGTGCCATCAGTGAGTGGACACTCTACGAGCAGTACTTC; CDR3: CAISEWTLYEQYF
D: -; J: TRBJ1-2; size: once; V: TRBV2; DNA: TGTGCCAGCAGTCAAGGGACCTATGGCTACACCTTC; CDR3: CASSQGTYGYTF
D: -; J: TRBJ1-4; size: -; V: TRBV6-6; DNA: TGTGCCAGCGGATCTTACCAGGGTGGAGGGGAAAAACTGTTTTTT; CDR3: CASGSYQGGGEKLFF
D: -; J: TRBJ2-7; size: -; V: TRBV7-2; DNA: TGTGCCAGCAGCTCGAGGACCGACCTGCAGTACTTC; CDR3: CASSSRTDLQYF
D: TRBD1; J: TRBJ2-5; size: -; V: TRBV2; DNA: TGTGCCAGCAGTTTGGACAGGGGGCAAGAGACCCAGTACTTC; CDR3: CASSLDRGQETQYF
D: TRBD1; J: TRBJ1-6; size: few; V: TRBV6-6; DNA: TGTGCCAGCAGCCCATTACAGGGGTTTGATTCACCCCTCCACTTT; CDR3: CASSPLQGFDSPLHF
D: -; J: TRBJ1-4; size: -; V: TRBV7-2; DNA: TGTGCCAGCAGCCGCAATGGGGGAGGTGAAAAACTGTTTTTT; CDR3: CASSRNGGGEKLFF
D: -; J: TRBJ1-5; size: -; V: TRBV2; DNA: TGTGCCAGCATGGTAGCAGGCTATCAGCCCCAGCATTTT; CDR3: CASMVAGYQPQHF
D: -; J: TRBJ2-1; size: -; V: TRBV28; DNA: TGTGCCAGCAGTTTTCACAATGAGCAGTTCTTC; CDR3: CASSFHNEQFF
D: -; J: TRBJ1-1; size: -; V: TRBV6-5; DNA: TGTGCCAGCAGTTACTCGCTTTTGGGGGGCACTGAAGCTTTCTTT; CDR3: CASSYSLLGGTEAFF
D: -; J: TRBJ2-6; size: -; V: TRBV11-2; DNA: TGTGCCAGCAGCTTAAAATCGGCGCGCGTCGCTGGGGCCAACGTCCTGACTTTC; CDR3: CASSLKSARVAGANVLTF
D: -; J: TRBJ1-1; size: once; V: TRBV6-1; DNA: TGTGCCAGCAGTGGGGACCTAAACACTGAAGCTTTCTTT; CDR3: CASSGDLNTEAFF
D: TRBD1; J: TRBJ2-5; size: -; V: TRBV5-4; DNA: TGTGCCAGCAGCTTAAAGGGGGCGAGGGAGACCCAGTACTTC; CDR3: CASSLKGARETQYF
D: TRBD1; J: TRBJ1-6; size: -; V: TRBV13; DNA: TGTGCCAGCAGCCCGGCGGGGGACAGGGGAATACTGAGCTCCTATAATTCACCCCTCCACTTT; CDR3: CASSPAGDRGILSSYNSPLHF
D: -; J: TRBJ2-3; size: -; V: TRBV28; DNA: TGTGCCAGCAGCGACCGATCTTATGGGTATTTT; CDR3: CASSDRSYGYF
D: TRBD1; J: TRBJ1-1; size: -; V: TRBV19; DNA: TGTGCCAGTAGACCGGGACAGGTGAACACTGAAGCTTTCTTT; CDR3: CASRPGQVNTEAFF
D: -; J: TRBJ1-1; size: -; V: TRBV18; DNA: TGTGCCAGCTCCCCCAACCGGAAGGGGCATGGTGAAGCTTTCTTT; CDR3: CASSPNRKGHGEAFF
D: TRBD1; J: TRBJ1-4; size: -; V: TRBV5-4; DNA: TGTGCCAGCAGCTTGACAGGGGCAGCTAATGAAAAACTGTTTTTT; CDR3: CASSLTGAANEKLFF
D: TRBD2; J: TRBJ2-3; size: -; V: TRBV7-2; DNA: TGTGCCAGCAGCTTGACTAGCAGATCTAGCACAGATACGCAGTATTTT; CDR3: CASSLTSRSSTDTQYF
D: TRBD2; J: TRBJ2-7; size: -; V: TRBV2; DNA: TGTGCCAGCCGGACTAGCGGGCCTTCATTCTACGAGCAGTACTTC; CDR3: CASRTSGPSFYEQYF
D: -; J: TRBJ2-7; size: -; V: TRBV5-1; DNA: TGCGCCAGCAGCTTAATTGGGGTTTCCTACGAGCAGTACTTC; CDR3: CASSLIGVSYEQYF
D: TRBD1; J: TRBJ1-1; size: -; V: TRBV19; DNA: TGTGCCAGTAGTATAGGGGCAGGGGGCACTGAAGCTTTCTTT; CDR3: CASSIGAGGTEAFF
D: TRBD1; J: TRBJ1-5; size: once; V: TRBV2; DNA: TGTGCCAGCAGTGAGGGACAGGGTAATTATCAGCCCCAGCATTTT; CDR3: CASSEGQGNYQPQHF
D: -; J: TRBJ2-5; size: -; V: TRBV6-5; DNA: TGTGCCAGCAGTTCCGACTACGCCTTGCACGAGACCCAGTACTTC; CDR3: CASSSDYALHETQYF
D: TRBD2; J: TRBJ2-1; size: few; V: TRBV5-1; DNA: TGCGCCAGCAGCGGGACTAGCAATGAGCAGTTCTTC; CDR3: CASSGTSNEQFF
D: -; J: TRBJ2-2; size: -; V: TRBV7-2; DNA: TGTGCCAGCAGCTTCCGGGACACAAACACCGGGGAGCTGTTTTTT; CDR3: CASSFRDTNTGELFF
D: -; J: TRBJ1-2; size: -; V: TRBV30; DNA: TGTGCCCGACAGGACAGCCTCTATGATGGCTACACCTTC; CDR3: CARQDSLYDGYTF
D: TRBD1; J: TRBJ1-2; size: -; V: TRBV6-4; DNA: TGTGCCAGCAGTGAGCAGGGGGCCTACTATGGCTACACCTTC; CDR3: CASSEQGAYYGYTF
D: -; J: TRBJ1-6; size: -; V: TRBV4-1; DNA: TGCGCCAGCAGCCAAGTGGGGGCATCCTATAATTCACCCCTCCACTTT; CDR3: CASSQVGASYNSPLHF
D: TRBD1; J: TRBJ1-6; size: -; V: TRBV28; DNA: TGTGCCAGCAGTTCAGGGGGACAGGGACGTTCACCCCTCCACTTT; CDR3: CASSSGGQGRSPLHF
D: TRBD1; J: TRBJ1-5; size: -; V: TRBV5-1; DNA: TGCGCCAGCAGCTTCTCAGGGGGCGAAGGTCAGCCCCAGCATTTT; CDR3: CASSFSGGEGQPQHF
D: TRBD1; J: TRBJ1-2; size: -; V: TRBV28; DNA: TGTGCCAGCAGTTCCTACAGGGGGAGGGTTGGCTACACCTTC; CDR3: CASSSYRGRVGYTF
D: -; J: TRBJ1-1; size: -; V: TRBV19; DNA: TGTGCCAGTAGTATCAGGGCCGGGCTGAACACTGAAGCTTTCTTT; CDR3: CASSIRAGLNTEAFF